This T cell receptor (beta chain) was captured by sequencing in a study of blood T cells in healthy people across ages. J lost 1 base, V lost 6 bases, and 3 bases had no gene match. The CDR3 is 12 residues long. Germline V gives CDR1 SQVTM, CDR2 ANQGSEA. Combining a sample-barcoded 5' primer with a J-beta primer mix, a second PCR ran for about 7 to 12 cycles. Using its own MiXCR run on the 5' RACE reads, TCRdb lists one record per CDR3 protein. The data show 780,000 or so distinct CDR3 sequences, roughly 25% seen once. This sample was also put to use in a study of T cells of mothers and their children.

The sample taken for sequencing was blood. This chain links TRBV29-1 with TRBJ2-7; TRBD1 matches 7 bases. The TCR originated in a boy aged 5-17 years in good health. The CDR3 loop is CSVKQGSYEQYF. CDR3 nucleotide sequence: TGCAGCGTCAAACAGGGGTCCTACGAGCAGTACTTC.